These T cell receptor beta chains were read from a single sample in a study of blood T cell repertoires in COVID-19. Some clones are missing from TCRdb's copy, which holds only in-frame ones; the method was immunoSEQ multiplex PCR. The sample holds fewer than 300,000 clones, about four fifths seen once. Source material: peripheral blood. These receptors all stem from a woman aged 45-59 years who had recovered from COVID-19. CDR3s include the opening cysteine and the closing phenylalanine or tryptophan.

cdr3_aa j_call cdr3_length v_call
CASTPGQRNEKLFF TRBJ1-4 14 TRBV19
CASSSRTGGTGELFF TRBJ2-2 15 TRBV6-2/TRBV6-3
CAWRLAGAVSTDTQYF TRBJ2-3 16 TRBV30
CASSLWTGHATNEKLFF TRBJ1-4 17 TRBV9
CASSDSGLETQYF TRBJ2-5 13 TRBV19
CASSLAPTSGGKETQYF TRBJ2-5 17 TRBV13
CASTKDSNSYNSPLHF TRBJ1-6 16 TRBV7-9
CASRDRGLSYGYTF TRBJ1-2 14 TRBV14
CASSLEGARGYTF TRBJ1-2 13 TRBV28
CASSLGEGILGPDTQYF TRBJ2-3 17 TRBV7-7
CASSQARGTRAFF TRBJ1-1 13 TRBV3-1/TRBV3-2
CASSAGQTTQETQYF TRBJ2-5 15 TRBV28
CASSQEGPPNTDTQYF TRBJ2-3 16 TRBV4-2
CAISVDRRGLMNTEAFF TRBJ1-1 17 TRBV10-3
CASSVQRVGNQPQHF TRBJ1-5 15 TRBV2
CASSERTEFGYTF TRBJ1-2 13 TRBV2
CASSYGGSSGANVLTF TRBJ2-6 16 TRBV6-2/TRBV6-3
CASSLAGGEETQYF TRBJ2-5 14 TRBV5-1
CASSQVARRGSEQFF TRBJ2-1 15 TRBV4-2
CASGIASETQYF TRBJ2-5 12 TRBV7-2
CASSLDPSASFRSPNTEAFF TRBJ1-1 20 TRBV11-2
CASSLVGGDGYTF TRBJ1-2 13 TRBV5-1
CASRYLTGFGNQPQHF TRBJ1-5 16 TRBV10-1
CASSSGGARGSPLHF TRBJ1-6 15 TRBV4-3
CASNHQAGGTDTQYF TRBJ2-3 15 TRBV7-2
CATSSHRGNYNQPQHF TRBJ1-5 16 TRBV15
CSARRNEQFF TRBJ2-1 10 TRBV20-1
CASSLGLSKWAQYF TRBJ2-5 14 TRBV7-2
CASSYAAGVGLSNFF TRBJ1-2 15 TRBV6-5
CASSLLGGEQYF TRBJ2-7 12 TRBV9
CASSPRQGAHEQYF TRBJ2-7 14 TRBV18
CASSFRLAGGTDTQYF TRBJ2-3 16 TRBV7-2
CASSLSSTYEQYF TRBJ2-7 13 TRBV28
CASSLNRDREAFF TRBJ1-1 13 TRBV6-1
CASSFGQENSPLHF TRBJ1-6 14 TRBV5-1
CASSQRQGINNEQFF TRBJ2-1 15 TRBV14
CAAWDRYSYEQYF TRBJ2-7 13 TRBV25-1
CASSLAWEQFF TRBJ2-1 11 TRBV28
CASKDSVMNTEAFF TRBJ1-1 14 TRBV19
CASSVDLAGAEQYF TRBJ2-7 14 TRBV9
CASSLGLAGGDYNEQFF TRBJ2-1 17 TRBV5-4
CASSSLAEGGINEQFF TRBJ2-1 16 TRBV6-2/TRBV6-3
CASWGEGNTGELFF TRBJ2-2 14 TRBV23-1
CASSHEDRDLAYNEQFF TRBJ2-1 17 TRBV4-2
CASSLSQGYSPLHF TRBJ1-6 14 TRBV5-6
CASSSGTSVREQFF TRBJ2-1 14 TRBV2
CASSYGERGEQYF TRBJ2-7 13 TRBV2
CASTWDRWRTQYF TRBJ2-5 13 TRBV6-5
CATSRDSGKLFF TRBJ1-4 12 TRBV15
CASSLRAGTQYF TRBJ2-3 12 TRBV27
CASRRAGGDSNQPQHF TRBJ1-5 16 TRBV6-6
CASSQGRLGDTQYF TRBJ2-3 14 TRBV4-2
CASSLRTGYGNQPQHF TRBJ1-5 16 TRBV28
CASGIAGVVFEQYF TRBJ2-7 14 TRBV28